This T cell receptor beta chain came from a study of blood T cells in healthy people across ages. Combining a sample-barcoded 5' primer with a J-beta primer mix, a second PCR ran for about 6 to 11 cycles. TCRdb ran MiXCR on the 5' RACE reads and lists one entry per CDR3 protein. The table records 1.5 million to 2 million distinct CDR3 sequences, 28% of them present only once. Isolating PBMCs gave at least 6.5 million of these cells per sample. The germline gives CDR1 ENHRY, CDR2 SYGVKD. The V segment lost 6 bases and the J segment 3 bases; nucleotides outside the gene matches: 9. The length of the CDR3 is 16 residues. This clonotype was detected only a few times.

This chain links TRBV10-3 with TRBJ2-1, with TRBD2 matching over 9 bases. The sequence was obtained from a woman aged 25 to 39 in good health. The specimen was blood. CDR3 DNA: TGTGCCATCAGCTCCGTATCTAGCGGGATCTACAATGAGCAGTTCTTC. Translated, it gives CAISSVSSGIYNEQFF.